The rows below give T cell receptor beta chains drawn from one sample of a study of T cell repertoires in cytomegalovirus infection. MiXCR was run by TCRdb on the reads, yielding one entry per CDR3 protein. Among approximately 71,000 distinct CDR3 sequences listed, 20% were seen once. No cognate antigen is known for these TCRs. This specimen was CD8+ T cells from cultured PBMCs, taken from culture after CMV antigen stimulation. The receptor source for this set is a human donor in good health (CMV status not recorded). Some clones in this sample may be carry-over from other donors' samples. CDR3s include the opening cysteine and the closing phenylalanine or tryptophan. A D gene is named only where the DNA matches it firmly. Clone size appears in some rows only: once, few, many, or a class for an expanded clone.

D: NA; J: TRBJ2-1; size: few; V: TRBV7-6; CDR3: CASSLGDWVEQFF; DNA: TGTGCCAGCAGCCTGGGGGATTGGGTTGAGCAGTTCTTC
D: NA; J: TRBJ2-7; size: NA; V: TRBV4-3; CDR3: CASSPPGHPYEQYF; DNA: TGCGCCAGCAGCCCGCCGGGACACCCCTACGAGCAGTACTTC
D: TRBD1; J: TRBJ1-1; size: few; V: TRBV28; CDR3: CASSLGTGGNTEAFF; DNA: TGTGCCAGCAGTCTTGGGACAGGGGGGAACACTGAAGCTTTCTTT
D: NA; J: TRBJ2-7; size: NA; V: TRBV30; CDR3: CAWSVLGYEQYF; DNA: TGTGCCTGGAGTGTACTGGGGTACGAGCAGTACTTC
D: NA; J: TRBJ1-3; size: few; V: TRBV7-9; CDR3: CASSPREALSGNTIYF; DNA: TGTGCCAGCAGCCCCCGGGAGGCGCTCTCTGGAAACACCATATATTTT
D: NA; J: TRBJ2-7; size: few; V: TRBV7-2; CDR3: CASSPSVTGRLYEQYF; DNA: TGTGCCAGCAGCCCCAGCGTTACCGGGCGACTCTACGAGCAGTACTTC
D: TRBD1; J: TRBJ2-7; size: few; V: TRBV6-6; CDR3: CATNIHPGQGPYEQYF; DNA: TGTGCCACCAACATACATCCGGGACAGGGTCCCTACGAGCAGTACTTC
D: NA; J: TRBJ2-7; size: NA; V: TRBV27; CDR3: CASSYRPRYEQYF; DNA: TGTGCCAGCTCTTATCGCCCCAGGTACGAGCAGTACTTC
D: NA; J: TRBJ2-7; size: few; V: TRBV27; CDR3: CASSLRPSLSEQYF; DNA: TGTGCCAGCAGTTTGCGGCCTAGCCTGAGCGAGCAGTACTTC
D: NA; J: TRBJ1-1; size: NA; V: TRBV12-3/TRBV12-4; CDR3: CASSLRGTEAFF; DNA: TGTGCCAGCAGTTTAAGGGGAACTGAAGCTTTCTTT
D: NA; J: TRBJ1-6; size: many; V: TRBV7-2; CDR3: CASRSRAGGTSPLHF; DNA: TGTGCCAGCAGAAGTCGCGCAGGAGGAACTTCACCCCTCCACTTT
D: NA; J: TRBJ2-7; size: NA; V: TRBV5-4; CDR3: CASSERQFYSEQYF; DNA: TGTGCCAGCAGCGAGAGACAGTTCTACTCCGAGCAGTACTTC
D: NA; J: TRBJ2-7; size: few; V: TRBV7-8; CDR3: CASSYDNAYEQYF; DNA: TGTGCCAGCAGCTACGACAACGCCTACGAGCAGTACTTC
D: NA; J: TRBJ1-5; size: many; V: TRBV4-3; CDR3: CASSQDRNSNQPQHF; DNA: TGCGCCAGCAGCCAAGATAGGAATAGCAATCAGCCCCAGCATTTT
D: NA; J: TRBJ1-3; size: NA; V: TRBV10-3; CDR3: CAISERGVPSGNTIYF; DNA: TGTGCCATCAGTGAGCGGGGGGTGCCCTCTGGAAACACCATATATTTT
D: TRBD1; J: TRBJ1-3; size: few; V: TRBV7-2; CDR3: CASSLNRGTGNTIYF; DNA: TGTGCCAGCAGCCTTAACAGGGGAACTGGAAACACCATATATTTT
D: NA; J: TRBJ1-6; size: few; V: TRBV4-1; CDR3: CASSQDIRGASPLHF; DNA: TGCGCCAGCAGCCAAGATATTAGGGGAGCTTCACCCCTCCACTTT
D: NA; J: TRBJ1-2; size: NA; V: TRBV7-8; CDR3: CASSLWRETVDNYGYTF; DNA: TGTGCCAGCAGCTTATGGCGTGAGACAGTCGATAACTATGGCTACACCTTC
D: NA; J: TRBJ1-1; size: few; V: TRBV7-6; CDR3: CASSLGEHTEAFF; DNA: TGTGCCAGCAGCTTAGGGGAGCACACTGAAGCTTTCTTT
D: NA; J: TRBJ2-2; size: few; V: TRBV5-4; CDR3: CASSLQGRANTGELFF; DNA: TGTGCCAGCAGCTTGCAGGGACGAGCGAACACCGGGGAGCTGTTTTTT
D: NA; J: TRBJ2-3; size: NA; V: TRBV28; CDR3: CASSSVSWDTQYF; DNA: TGTGCCAGCAGTTCCGTATCTTGGGATACGCAGTATTTT
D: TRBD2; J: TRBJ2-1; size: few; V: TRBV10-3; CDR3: CAISESLLADYNEQFF; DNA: TGTGCCATCAGTGAGTCGTTACTAGCGGACTACAATGAGCAGTTCTTC
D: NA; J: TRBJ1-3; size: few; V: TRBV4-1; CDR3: CASSQNEVDSGNTIYF; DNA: TGCGCCAGCAGCCAAAATGAGGTTGACTCCGGAAACACCATATATTTT
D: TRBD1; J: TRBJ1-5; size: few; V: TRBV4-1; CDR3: CASRGTDFSNQPQHF; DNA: TGCGCCAGCAGAGGGACAGACTTTAGCAATCAGCCCCAGCATTTT
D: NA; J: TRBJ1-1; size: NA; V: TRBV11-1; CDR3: CASIFLDGRDTEAFF; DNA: TGTGCCAGCATCTTCCTCGACGGAAGGGACACTGAAGCTTTCTTT
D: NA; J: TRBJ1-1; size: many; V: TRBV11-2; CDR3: CASTLGGAAAFF; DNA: TGTGCCAGCACCCTTGGGGGTGCGGCAGCTTTCTTT
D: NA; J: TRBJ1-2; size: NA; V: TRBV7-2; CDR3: CASSPGHVNYGYTF; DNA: TGTGCCAGCAGTCCTGGACACGTCAACTATGGCTACACCTTC
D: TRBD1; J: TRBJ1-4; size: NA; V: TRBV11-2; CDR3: CASSWGDRGHEKLFF; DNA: TGTGCCAGCAGCTGGGGGGACAGGGGGCATGAAAAACTGTTTTTT
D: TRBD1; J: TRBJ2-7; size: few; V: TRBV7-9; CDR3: CASRPPGQASYEQYF; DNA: TGTGCCAGCAGACCACCGGGACAGGCCTCCTACGAGCAGTACTTC
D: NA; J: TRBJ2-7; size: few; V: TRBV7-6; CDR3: CASSYRRDDEQYF; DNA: TGTGCCAGCAGCTACCGGCGCGATGACGAGCAGTACTTC
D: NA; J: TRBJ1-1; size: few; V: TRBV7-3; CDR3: CASSLKGYTTEAFF; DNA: TGTGCCAGCAGCTTAAAGGGGTATACGACTGAAGCTTTCTTT
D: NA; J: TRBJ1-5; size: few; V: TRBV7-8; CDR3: CASSLGPINQPQHF; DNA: TGTGCCAGCAGCTTAGGACCGATCAATCAGCCCCAGCATTTT
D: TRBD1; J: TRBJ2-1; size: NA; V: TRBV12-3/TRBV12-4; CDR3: CASSQRDRGRLYNEQFF; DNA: TGTGCCAGCAGTCAACGGGACAGGGGGCGATTGTACAATGAGCAGTTCTTC
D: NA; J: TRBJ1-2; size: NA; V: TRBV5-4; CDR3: CASSLPPSTTGIYGYTF; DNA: TGTGCCAGCAGCTTGCCGCCCTCTACAACAGGGATCTATGGCTACACCTTC
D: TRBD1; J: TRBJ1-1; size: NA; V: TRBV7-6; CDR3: CASTLGQGGAGTEAFF; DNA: TGTGCCAGCACCCTAGGACAGGGGGGTGCGGGCACTGAAGCTTTCTTT
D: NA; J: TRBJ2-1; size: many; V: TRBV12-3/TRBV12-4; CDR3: CASSLYNNEQFF; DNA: TGTGCCAGCAGTTTGTATAACAATGAGCAGTTCTTC
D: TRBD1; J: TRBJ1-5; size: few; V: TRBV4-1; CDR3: CASSGTGLGQGVLSNQPQHF; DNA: TGCGCCAGCAGCGGGACCGGTCTCGGACAGGGGGTACTTAGCAATCAGCCCCAGCATTTT
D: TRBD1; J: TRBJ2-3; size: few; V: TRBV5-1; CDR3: CASSPGTGETDTQYF; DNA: TGCGCCAGCAGCCCCGGGACAGGGGAAACAGATACGCAGTATTTT
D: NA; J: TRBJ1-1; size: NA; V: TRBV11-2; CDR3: CASSLAGGAFF; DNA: TGTGCCAGCAGCTTAGCTGGAGGAGCTTTCTTT
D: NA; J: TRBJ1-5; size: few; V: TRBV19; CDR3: CAAAQGPNQPQHF; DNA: TGTGCCGCTGCACAGGGTCCCAATCAGCCCCAGCATTTT
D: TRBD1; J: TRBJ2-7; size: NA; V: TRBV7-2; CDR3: CASSPRQGNYEQYF; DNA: TGTGCCAGCAGCCCGAGACAGGGGAACTACGAGCAGTACTTC
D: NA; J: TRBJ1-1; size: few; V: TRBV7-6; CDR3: CASSLIEAFF; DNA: TGTGCCAGCAGCCTCATAGAAGCTTTCTTT
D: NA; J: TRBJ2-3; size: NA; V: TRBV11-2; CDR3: CASSLYRVKSTDTQYF; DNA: TGTGCCAGCAGCTTGTACAGGGTTAAGAGCACAGATACGCAGTATTTT
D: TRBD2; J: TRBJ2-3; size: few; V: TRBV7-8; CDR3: CARGGLAGRSSTDTQYF; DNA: TGTGCCAGAGGGGGACTAGCGGGGCGATCTAGCACAGATACGCAGTATTTT
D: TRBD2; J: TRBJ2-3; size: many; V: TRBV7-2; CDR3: CASSLGGTIGDTQYF; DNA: TGTGCCAGCAGCTTAGGAGGGACTATCGGAGATACGCAGTATTTT
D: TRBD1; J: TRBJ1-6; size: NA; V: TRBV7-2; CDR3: CASSPNRQGRNSPLHF; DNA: TGTGCCAGCAGCCCAAATAGACAGGGGAGAAATTCACCCCTCCACTTT
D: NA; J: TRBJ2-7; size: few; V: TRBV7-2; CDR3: CASSLGGDEQYF; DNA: TGTGCCAGCAGCTTAGGGGGTGACGAGCAGTACTTC
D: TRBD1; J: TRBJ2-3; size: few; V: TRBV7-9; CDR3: CASSPRQGFFTDTQYF; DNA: TGTGCCAGCAGCCCCAGACAGGGGTTCTTCACAGATACGCAGTATTTT
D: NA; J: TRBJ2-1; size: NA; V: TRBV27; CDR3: CASVASYNEQFF; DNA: TGTGCCAGCGTCGCCTCCTACAATGAGCAGTTCTTC
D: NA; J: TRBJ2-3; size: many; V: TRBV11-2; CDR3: CASSLQSTDTQYF; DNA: TGTGCCAGCAGCCTCCAAAGCACAGATACGCAGTATTTT
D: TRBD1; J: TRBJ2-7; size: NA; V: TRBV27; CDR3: CASSLGTGGSYEQYF; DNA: TGTGCCAGCAGTTTAGGAACAGGGGGTTCCTACGAGCAGTACTTC
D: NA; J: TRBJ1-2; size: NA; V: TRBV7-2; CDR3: CASSLGSGQGVGHTF; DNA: TGTGCCAGCAGCTTGGGGTCGGGCCAGGGCGTGGGACACACCTTC
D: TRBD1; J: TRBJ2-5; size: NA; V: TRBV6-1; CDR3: CASRPRGHEETQYF; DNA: TGTGCCAGCAGGCCCAGGGGGCACGAAGAGACCCAGTACTTC